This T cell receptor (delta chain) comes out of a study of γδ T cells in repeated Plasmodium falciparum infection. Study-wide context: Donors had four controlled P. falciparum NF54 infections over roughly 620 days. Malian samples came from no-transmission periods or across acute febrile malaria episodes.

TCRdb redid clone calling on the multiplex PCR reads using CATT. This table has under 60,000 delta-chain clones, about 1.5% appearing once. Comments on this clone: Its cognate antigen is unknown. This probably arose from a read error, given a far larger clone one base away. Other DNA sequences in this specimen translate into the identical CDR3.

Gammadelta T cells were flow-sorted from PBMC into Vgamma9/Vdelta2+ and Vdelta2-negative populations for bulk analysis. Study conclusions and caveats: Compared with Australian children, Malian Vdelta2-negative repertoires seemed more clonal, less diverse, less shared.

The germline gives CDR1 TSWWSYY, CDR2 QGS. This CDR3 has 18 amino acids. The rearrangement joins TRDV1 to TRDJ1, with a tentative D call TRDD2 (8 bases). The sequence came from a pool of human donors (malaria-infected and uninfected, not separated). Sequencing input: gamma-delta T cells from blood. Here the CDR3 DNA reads TGTGCTCTTACTTCCTACGTTCGTATCTGGGGGCTAACCGATAAACTCATCTTC. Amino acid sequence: CALTSYVRIWGLTDKLIF.